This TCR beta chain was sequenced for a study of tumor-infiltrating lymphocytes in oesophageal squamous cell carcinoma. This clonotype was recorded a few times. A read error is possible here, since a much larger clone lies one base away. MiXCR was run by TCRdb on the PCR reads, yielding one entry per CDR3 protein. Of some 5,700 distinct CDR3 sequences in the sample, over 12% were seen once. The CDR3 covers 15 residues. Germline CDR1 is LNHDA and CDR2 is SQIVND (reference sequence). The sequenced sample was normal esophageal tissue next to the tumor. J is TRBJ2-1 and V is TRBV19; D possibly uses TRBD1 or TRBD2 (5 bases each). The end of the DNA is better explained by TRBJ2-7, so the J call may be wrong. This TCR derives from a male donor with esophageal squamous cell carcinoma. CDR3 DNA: TGTGCCAGTAGTATGGGGGTCTCGAATGACAATGAGCAGTACTTC. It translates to CASSMGVSNDNEQYF.